A single T cell receptor beta chain is shown here with its context. This specimen belongs to a study of molecular identifiers for immune sequencing clone quantification. RNA fractions of 10%, 30% or 50% and about 19,000 to 1,000,000 sorted cells were the source of naive CD8 libraries. Sorting was used to obtain naive CD8 T cells (CD8+CD4-CCR7+CD45RA+). The bulk TCR libraries were made with methods described before and with listed TCR primers. Each CDR3 protein is one row after TCRdb ran MiXCR on the PCR reads. The sample includes under 600,000 distinct CDR3 sequences, about a fifth of them seen just once. This CDR3 comprises 16 residues. V lost 2 bases to trimming and J lost 6 bases, with 17 bases between them. Germline CDR1 MNHEY, CDR2 SMNVEV (reference sequence).

Input material: naive CD8+ T cells from blood, with Jurkat cell RNA spiked in. Described subset: FACS-sorted CD8+CD4-CCR7+CD45RA+ naive T cells. This chain connects TRBV27 to TRBJ1-5; a possible D gene is TRBD1 (6 bases). The origin of this receptor is a human donor in good health. Some libraries in this study had Jurkat cell RNA spiked in. The CDR3 DNA is TGTGCCAGCAGTTTAACCGGGACGGGGGGGGCTCAGCCCCAGCATTTT. This codes for CASSLTGTGGAQPQHF.